This TCR beta chain comes out of a study of cytomegalovirus exposure and HLA in healthy donors. The study's findings and limits: Relative to the approximately 670-donor mean, N-insertions were reportedly fewer in an Asian-associated ancestry cluster in a later analysis. As was reported, the HLA-A and HLA-B alleles of most subjects were accurately predicted from TCR beta sequences.

About this clone itself: Its antigen is not known.

PCR was performed using 60 Vbeta and 13 Jbeta primers. Using immunoSEQ multiplex PCR, the repertoire was profiled, and TCRdb retains in-frame clones only, with some absent. The table shows tens of thousands of clones, with 73% occurring only once. V shed 8 bases and J 3 bases; nucleotides not matched to a gene: 5. The CDR3 runs 13 residues. Germline CDR1 LNHNV, CDR2 YYDKDF (reference sequence). The specimen sequenced was PBMCs. J is TRBJ2-7 and V is TRBV15; 9 bases are a match to TRBD1. This clonotype originated in a man in his fifties in good health and CMV-seronegative. The chain's CDR3 is CATARDRVYEQYF. CDR3 coding DNA: TGTGCCACCGCCCGGGACAGGGTCTACGAGCAGTACTTC.